These T cell receptor beta chains were read from a single sample in a study of Ad26.COV2.S vaccination and SARS-CoV-2 variants. Profiled with immunoSEQ multiplex PCR; TCRdb holds only in-frame clones, not every one. This repertoire shows around 300,000 clones, about 87% found once; its top ten account for approximately 5.9%. The starting material was peripheral blood, obtained in a trial of Ad26.COV2.S vaccine versus placebo. The receptors come from a person aged 18 to 59 who received the Ad26.COV2.S COVID-19 vaccine or a placebo. CDR3s include the opening cysteine and the closing phenylalanine or tryptophan. The D gene is left open where the match is weak. Rows may omit the clone size; those that give it use once, few, many or a size class.

d_gene,j_gene,v_gene,abundance,CDR3aa,CDR3nt
.,TRBJ2-4,TRBV12-3/TRBV12-4,.,CASSLTVKNIQYF,TGTGCCAGCAGTCTCACTGTAAAAAACATTCAGTACTTC
.,TRBJ2-7,TRBV9,.,CASSVVGSSYEQYF,TGTGCCAGCAGCGTAGTCGGGTCCTCATACGAGCAGTACTTC
.,TRBJ2-1,TRBV5-1,.,CASTEASRDEQFF,TGCGCCAGCACGGAGGCTAGCCGGGATGAGCAGTTCTTC
TRBD2,TRBJ2-2,TRBV18,few,CASSPPTGGGDTGELFF,TGTGCCAGCTCACCCCCTACGGGGGGGGGTGACACCGGGGAGCTGTTTTTT
.,TRBJ1-1,TRBV6-1,.,CASSEAHGLGNTEAFF,TGTGCCAGCAGTGAAGCCCACGGGTTAGGGAACACTGAAGCTTTCTTT
.,TRBJ2-7,TRBV7-2,.,CASSLTPSYSSYEQYF,TGTGCCAGCAGCTTAACCCCCAGCTACAGCTCCTACGAGCAGTACTTC
.,TRBJ1-5,TRBV7-2,few,CASSLGGVSNQPQHF,TGTGCCAGCAGCTTAGGTGGGGTTAGCAATCAGCCCCAGCATTTT
TRBD1,TRBJ2-1,TRBV7-3,.,CASRLGQGVGNEQFF,TGTGCCAGCAGGTTGGGACAGGGGGTCGGGAATGAGCAGTTCTTC
TRBD1,TRBJ1-5,TRBV11-2,once,CASSLGQGGHQPQHF,TGTGCCAGCAGCTTAGGGCAGGGGGGACATCAGCCCCAGCATTTT
TRBD1,TRBJ2-7,TRBV6-4,.,CASRLEGQGPYEQYF,TGTGCCAGCAGGTTGGAGGGACAGGGCCCCTACGAGCAGTACTTC
.,TRBJ1-1,TRBV7-3,.,CASSFGTPNTEAFF,TGTGCCAGCAGCTTCGGGACACCGAACACTGAAGCTTTCTTT
.,TRBJ1-2,TRBV12-3/TRBV12-4,.,CASSLSGEGYTF,TGTGCCAGCAGTTTGAGCGGGGAAGGCTACACCTTC
.,TRBJ2-5,TRBV9,.,CASSGSGSRRETQYF,TGTGCCAGCAGCGGAAGCGGGTCCCGCCGGGAGACCCAGTACTTC
.,TRBJ1-6,TRBV11-2,few,CASSPQGGVSPLHF,TGTGCCAGCAGCCCCCAGGGTGGGGTTTCACCCCTCCACTTT
TRBD2,TRBJ2-5,TRBV19,.,CASSPSPTSGKDGTQYF,TGTGCCAGTAGTCCCAGCCCTACTAGCGGGAAGGATGGGACCCAGTACTTC
.,TRBJ2-7,TRBV7-9,.,CASSLYASEGEQYF,TGTGCCAGCAGCTTATACGCCTCCGAGGGGGAGCAGTACTTC
.,TRBJ1-4,TRBV13,.,CASSSGGANEKLFF,TGTGCCAGCAGCTCCGGTGGGGCTAATGAAAAACTGTTTTTT
.,TRBJ1-3,TRBV3-1/TRBV3-2,.,CASSQEEGVLPGNTIYF,TGTGCCAGCAGCCAAGAAGAGGGGGTACTCCCTGGAAACACCATATATTTT
TRBD1,TRBJ2-5,TRBV11-3,.,CASSLGGQSQETQYF,TGTGCCAGCAGCTTAGGGGGACAGTCCCAAGAGACCCAGTACTTC
TRBD1,TRBJ2-5,TRBV4-2,.,CASSQLRTGQGGETQYF,TGTGCCAGCAGCCAACTACGGACAGGACAGGGTGGGGAGACCCAGTACTTC
.,TRBJ2-6,TRBV5-1,.,CASSPVSGSGANVLTF,TGCGCCAGCAGCCCCGTGTCAGGGTCTGGGGCCAACGTCCTGACTTTC
.,TRBJ2-2,TRBV30,.,CAWSRLSSGELFF,TGTGCCTGGAGCCGCCTTAGCAGCGGGGAGCTGTTTTTT
TRBD2,TRBJ2-2,TRBV4-3,.,CASSQDRGSGISGELFF,TGCGCCAGCAGCCAAGATCGGGGTAGCGGGATCTCCGGGGAGCTGTTTTTT
.,TRBJ2-3,TRBV6-4,.,CASSDSSGGPADTQYF,TGTGCCAGCAGTGACTCATCCGGGGGGCCGGCAGATACGCAGTATTTT
.,TRBJ1-5,TRBV6-1,.,CASSDAGFGNQPQHF,TGTGCCAGCAGTGACGCGGGATTTGGCAATCAGCCCCAGCATTTT
TRBD1,TRBJ1-1,TRBV7-2,.,CASSPDSGTVNTEAFF,TGTGCCAGCAGCCCCGACTCGGGGACAGTTAACACTGAAGCTTTCTTT
.,TRBJ2-3,TRBV19,.,CASTLGGAPTDTQYF,TGTGCCAGTACTCTCGGCGGGGCCCCAACAGATACGCAGTATTTT
.,TRBJ2-3,TRBV7-9,.,CASSLRTVTDTQYF,TGTGCCAGCAGCTTAAGGACAGTTACAGATACGCAGTATTTT